The clone carrying this TCR beta chain was recorded at least ten times. Its antigen is not identified. The source of the sample is a study of T cell repertoires in cytomegalovirus infection. The wider study: CMV infection and matching HLA type were both indicated by public TCR beta signatures. General study points: Predominance within the ex vivo response was attributable to HLA-C-restricted CMV-specific TCR beta clonotypes. Individuals carrying CMV plus the relevant HLA were identified by cumulative frequency of public TCR beta families.

TCRdb reanalysed the reads using MiXCR and keeps one entry per CDR3 protein. The repertoire holds around 130,000 distinct CDR3 sequences, 7% to 10% seen once, with 10% in the top ten. The sequence was collected from a human donor in good health (CMV status not recorded). Some clones in this sample may be carry-over from other donors' samples. The specimen was PBMCs.

CDR3 sequence (DNA): TGTGCCAGCAGCTTTGGTTGGAGCGACTATGGCTACACCTTC. Translation: CASSFGWSDYGYTF. The rearrangement uses TRBV7-2 and TRBJ1-2; D gene unclear. CDR3 length: 14 residues. The V and J ends lost 3 bases and 3 bases respectively, with 11 bases between them. Per germline, CDR1 SGHTA and CDR2 FQGNSA.